The T cell receptor (beta chain) under discussion was sequenced for a study of blood T cell repertoires in COVID-19. Overall study context: PBMCs, B-cell-depleted T cells, or T cells were the source of the cDNA or gDNA that made up the material.

Profiled with immunoSEQ multiplex PCR; TCRdb holds only in-frame clones, not every one. The data hold 55,000 to 65,000 clones, with roughly 86% observed a single time. After removal of 5 bases from V and 2 bases from J, the junction contained 6 bases not matched to a gene. Germline V gene data show CDR1 as LGHDT and CDR2 as YNNKEL (reference sequence). The CDR3 runs to 15 residues. The source is a man aged 60-69 years with active or convalescent COVID-19. J is TRBJ1-2 and V is TRBV3-1 (or the pseudogene TRBV3-2); TRBD1 matches 9 bases. The sequenced material came from peripheral blood. The CDR3 sequence: CASSDGQGRNYGYTF. The CDR3 DNA sequence: TGTGCCAGCAGCGACGGACAGGGGCGAAACTATGGCTACACCTTC.